The 24 T cell receptor beta chains presented below share a single source sample, sequenced in a study of control samples from healthy donors and cancer patients. Generated by immunoSEQ multiplex PCR, the TCRdb table keeps only in-frame clones and is missing some. The sample shows fewer than 30,000 clones, just under 90% of them seen only once. Sequenced sample: PBMCs. The receptors here all came from a woman between 35 and 50 years old with lung cancer.

The chain combines TRBV4-2 with TRBJ2-7, with D unresolved. CDR3 length: 15 amino acids. V lost 4 bases and J lost 4, with 17 bases in between. Per the germline V gene, CDR1 is LGHNA and CDR2 is YNFKEQ. The CDR3 loop is CASSPDIARWYEQYF. CDR3 DNA sequence: TGTGCCAGCAGCCCGGATATAGCTAGATGGTACGAGCAGTACTTC.

V gene TRBV24-1 combines with J gene TRBJ1-2; D uncertain. Germline V gene lookup returns CDR1 KGHDR and CDR2 SFDVKD. This CDR3 has 12 amino acids. V lost 4 bases and J lost 2, with 4 bases in between. CDR3 sequence reads: CATSDENYGYTF. In DNA form, the CDR3 reads TGTGCCACCAGTGACGAAAACTATGGCTACACCTTC.

The J gene is TRBJ1-2, the V gene TRBV12-3 or TRBV12-4; D gene uncertain. This CDR3 spans 12 amino acids. With 2 bases removed from V and 5 bases from J, the gap between germline ends came to 6 bases. CDR3 nucleotide sequence: TGTGCCAGCAGTTTATCCATTTATGGCTACACCTTC. It encodes CASSLSIYGYTF.

In its sample, this clone was seen once. The V call is TRBV7-9, the J call TRBJ2-1, with 7 bases that match TRBD2. The CDR3 has 16 amino acids. J gave up 7 bases and V 4 bases, and 13 bases lay outside the gene matches. Germline V gene lookup returns CDR1 SEHNR and CDR2 FQNEAQ (reference sequence). CDR3 sequence (DNA): TGTGCCAGCAGCTCCCAAGGAGCGGGGCCCTCGAATGAGCAGTTCTTC. Protein: CASSSQGAGPSNEQFF.

This clone was found a few times. This rearrangement joins TRBV2 to TRBJ2-1; TRBD2 might be the D (6 bases). The V end was cut by 7 bases, the J end by 7 bases, with 11 bases between. CDR3 length equals 12 residues. Germline lookup yields CDR1 SNHLY and CDR2 FYNNEI. CDR3 bases: TGTGCCAGCAAAGACGGGGGAAATGAGCAGTTCTTC. As protein: CASKDGGNEQFF.

The chain is built from TRBV4-3 and TRBJ2-2, with a weak D call TRBD1 (5 bases). This CDR3 has 15 amino acids. Germline V gene data show CDR1 as LGHNA and CDR2 as YSLEER. V lost 1 base and J 1 base, leaving 7 bases between the germline ends. CDR3 DNA sequence: TGCGCCAGCAGCCAAGGGACATGGAACACCGGGGAGCTGTTTTTT. Translating it yields CASSQGTWNTGELFF.

The genes are TRBV9 and TRBJ1-1, with D unresolved. Trimming took 0 bases from V and 0 from J, leaving 12 bases between them. This CDR3 is 16 amino acids long. CDR1 and CDR2 from the germline V gene are SGDLS and YYNGEE. CDR3 DNA sequence: TGTGCCAGCAGCGTAGGAGGAGAAGGACTGAACACTGAAGCTTTCTTT. Translated, it gives CASSVGGEGLNTEAFF.

The chain has TRBV2 and TRBJ2-3, with a weak D call TRBD2 (6 bases). Germline V gives CDR1 SNHLY, CDR2 FYNNEI. There are 14 residues in the CDR3. V gave up 5 bases and J gave up 5 bases, with 14 bases separating them. The CDR3 coding sequence is TGTGCCAGCAGTAGACGGGTCGGGGGAGATACGCAGTATTTT. This translates into CASSRRVGGDTQYF.

This clone has more than one count but fewer than ten. The chain combines TRBV4-1 with TRBJ1-1; D call uncertain. The germline CDR1 and CDR2 sequences are MGHRA and YSYEKL. This CDR3 spans 12 amino acids. V gave up 0 bases and J gave up 2 bases, with 1 base separating them. DNA of the CDR3: TGCGCCAGCAGCCAAGATAACACTGAAGCTTTCTTT. Its translation: CASSQDNTEAFF.

The rearrangement uses TRBV27 and TRBJ2-7; D is perhaps TRBD2 (7 bases). Trimming removed 2 bases from V and 2 bases from J, with 13 bases in between. The CDR3 runs to 15 residues. Germline CDR1 is MNHEY and CDR2 is SMNVEV (reference sequence). The CDR3 DNA follows: TGTGCCAGCAGTTTAGGGCGGGGGCCGGCCTACGAGCAGTACTTC. This encodes CASSLGRGPAYEQYF.

The chain combines TRBV2 with TRBJ2-7; the D is unclear. Per germline, CDR1 SNHLY and CDR2 FYNNEI. The V gene lost 2 bases and the J gene lost 3 bases, with 8 bases spanning the gap. This CDR3 is 13 amino acids long. For the CDR3, the DNA is TGTGCCAGCAGTGAATTGGGTAGCTACGAGCAGTACTTC. It codes for CASSELGSYEQYF.

This clone has a single count. V is TRBV25-1 and J is TRBJ1-1, with 8 nucleotides matching TRBD1. The CDR3 contains 15 residues. V shed 4 bases, J shed 4 bases, and the junction held 8 bases outside the gene matches. Germline V gene data show CDR1 as MGHDK and CDR2 as SYGVNS. CDR3 region: CASSAPTGESTEAFF. CDR3 coding DNA: TGTGCCAGCAGTGCCCCGACAGGGGAGAGCACTGAAGCTTTCTTT.

The V call is TRBV21-1, the J call TRBJ1-6. TRBV21-1 is reported as a pseudogene. The CDR3 loop spans 12 amino acids. The CDR3 spells CARIHGVPPLHF. CDR3 coding DNA: TGTGCCAGAATTCACGGGGTTCCACCCCTCCACTTT.

This chain links TRBV6-1 with TRBJ2-1, with a possible D match to TRBD1 (5 bases). The CDR3 is 15 amino acids. Per the germline V gene, CDR1 is MNHNS and CDR2 is SASEGT. V was shortened by 2 bases and J by 5 bases, with 13 bases between the two germline ends. In nucleotides, the CDR3 is TGTGCCAGCAGTGAAATCGTAGGGGAACACAATGAGCAGTTCTTC. Amino acids: CASSEIVGEHNEQFF.

J is TRBJ2-4 and V is TRBV20-1; TRBD2 is a possible D gene (5 bases). Trimming pared 3 bases from V and 7 bases from J, leaving 10 bases between. The CDR3 contains 12 residues. Per germline, CDR1 DFQATT and CDR2 SNEGSKA (reference sequence). CDR3 in DNA: TGCAGTGCTAGTCCAGGACTTAACATTCAGTACTTC. This gives the protein CSASPGLNIQYF.

The rearrangement uses TRBV28 and TRBJ2-3; D is possibly TRBD2 (7 bases). Germline V lookup: CDR1 MDHEN, CDR2 SYDVKM. This CDR3 has 14 residues. V gave up 5 bases and J gave up 9 bases, with 18 bases separating them. CDR3 DNA sequence: TGTGCCAGCAGTCTAGGGGGGGAACTACAAACGCAGTATTTT. Encoded protein: CASSLGGELQTQYF.

This chain connects TRBV18 to TRBJ1-5; D may be TRBD1 (5 bases). V was shortened by 2 bases and J by 3 bases, with 8 bases between the two germline ends. The CDR3 has 14 amino acids. CDR1 and CDR2 from the germline V gene are KGHSH and LQKENI. CDR3 amino acids: CASSPGGDNQPQHF. CDR3 nucleotide sequence: TGTGCCAGCTCACCAGGAGGGGACAATCAGCCCCAGCATTTT.

The chain is built from TRBV5-1 and TRBJ2-2; 10 nucleotides match TRBD1. Trimming took 3 bases from V and 6 from J; bases not matched to a gene: 5. The length of the CDR3 is 15 residues. Germline V gene data show CDR1 as SGHRS and CDR2 as YFSETQ. The CDR3 sequence is CASSSGQGIAGELFF. The DNA for the CDR3 is TGCGCCAGCAGCTCGGGACAGGGGATCGCCGGGGAGCTGTTTTTT.

This rearrangement joins TRBV5-4 to TRBJ2-7; D may match TRBD1 or TRBD2 (5 bases each). Trimming removed 0 bases at V and 5 bases at J, with 12 bases between. Looked up from germline, CDR1 is SGHNT and CDR2 is YYREEE (reference sequence). The CDR3 is 14 amino acids. The chain's CDR3 is CASSLDRGSNEQYF. CDR3 in DNA: TGTGCCAGCAGCTTGGATCGGGGCTCGAACGAGCAGTACTTC. The whole variable domain, remainder taken from reference TRBV5-4 and TRBJ2-7, is ETGVTQSPTHLIKTRGQQVTLRCSSQSGHNTVSWYQQALGQGPQFIFQYYREEENGRGNFPPRFSGLQFPNYSSELNVNALELDDSALYLCASSLDRGSNEQYFGPGTRLTVT.

The chain has TRBV7-3 and TRBJ2-1; TRBD1 agrees at 7 bases. The CDR3 is made up of 13 amino acids. After removal of 5 bases from V and 4 bases from J, the junction contained 2 bases not matched to a gene. Germline assignment: CDR1 SGHTA and CDR2 FQGTGA. The CDR3 nucleotides are TGTGCCAGCAGCCGGGACAGATACAATGAGCAGTTCTTC. This codes for CASSRDRYNEQFF.

The rearrangement joins TRBV6-5 to TRBJ1-6, with D possibly being TRBD1 (6 bases). Germline CDR1 and CDR2: MNHEY and SVGAGI. V gave up 6 bases and J gave up 16 bases, with 25 bases separating them. This CDR3 has 15 residues. CDR3 DNA: TGTGCCAGCAGGTCTAGACAGGACACTCGACTTCTGCTCCACTTT. Its protein is CASRSRQDTRLLLHF.

The V gene is TRBV30, the J gene TRBJ1-1, with a weak D call TRBD1 (5 bases). The CDR3 consists of 13 residues. V lost 0 bases to trimming and J lost 2 bases, with 7 bases between them. Germline lookup yields CDR1 GTSNPN and CDR2 SVGIG (reference sequence). The CDR3 DNA sequence: TGTGCCTGGAGTGTACAGGATAACACTGAAGCTTTCTTT. This encodes CAWSVQDNTEAFF.

This chain joins TRBV2 and TRBJ1-2; D unclear. From germline, CDR1 is SNHLY and CDR2 FYNNEI. The length of the CDR3 is 13 residues. V lost 4 bases to trimming and J lost 2 bases, with 8 bases between them. The CDR3 sequence is CASSVLGNYGYTF. CDR3 nucleotides: TGTGCCAGCAGTGTACTCGGAAACTATGGCTACACCTTC.

The chain uses TRBV5-6 and TRBJ2-7; TRBD2 matches 11 bases. V lost 4 bases to trimming and J lost 2 bases; unmatched junction nucleotides: 5. The CDR3 is made up of 15 amino acids. CDR1 is SGHDT and CDR2 is YYEEEE in the germline V gene. The CDR3 nucleotides are TGTGCCAGCAGCGCCCCGGGACTAGCGGCCTACGAGCAGTACTTC. Its protein is CASSAPGLAAYEQYF.